The clone carrying this T cell receptor beta chain has only a few counts. TCRdb keeps only in-frame clones here, not all; method: immunoSEQ multiplex PCR. Of just under 100,000 clones listed, approximately 83% are singletons. Trimming stripped 3 bases from V and 1 base from J, with 10 bases between. The V gene's germline CDR1 is SGHDT and CDR2 YYEEEE. CDR3 length equals 15 residues. The data are from a study of PD-1 blockade in classical Hodgkin lymphoma. Each of the patients experienced relapse following autologous stem cell transplantation, and their brentuximab vedotin exposure differed. The sample here was peripheral blood mononuclear cells (PBMCs), taken at baseline. This TCR was sampled from a human donor with classical Hodgkin lymphoma. This rearrangement joins TRBV5-6 to TRBJ2-2, with D tentatively TRBD1 (6 bases). CDR3 sequence (DNA): TGTGCCAGCAGCTGGACAGCACTGAACACCGGGGAGCTGTTTTTT. Translation gives CASSWTALNTGELFF.